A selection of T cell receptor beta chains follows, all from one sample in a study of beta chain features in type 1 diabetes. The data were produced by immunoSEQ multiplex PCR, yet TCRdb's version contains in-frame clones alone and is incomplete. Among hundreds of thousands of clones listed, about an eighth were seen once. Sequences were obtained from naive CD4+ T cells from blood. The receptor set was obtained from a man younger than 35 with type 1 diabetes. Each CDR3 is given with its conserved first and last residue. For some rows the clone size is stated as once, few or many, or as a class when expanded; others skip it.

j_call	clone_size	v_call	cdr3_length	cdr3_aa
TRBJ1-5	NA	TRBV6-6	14	CASSTGQGNQPQHF
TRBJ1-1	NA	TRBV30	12	CAWSVGAVEAFF
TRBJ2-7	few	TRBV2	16	CASSEGRAGFPYEQYF
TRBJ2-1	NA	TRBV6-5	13	CASRRAGTNEQFF
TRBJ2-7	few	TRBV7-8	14	CASSLQTYSYEQYF
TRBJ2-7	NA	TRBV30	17	CAWSPRIGQRSSYEQYF
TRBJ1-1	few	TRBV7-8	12	CASSFGNTEAFF
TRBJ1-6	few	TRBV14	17	CASSQTWGGVYNSPLHF
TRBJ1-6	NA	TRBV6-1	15	CASSEIPGQNSPLHF
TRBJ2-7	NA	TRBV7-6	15	CASSPPGIRRGEQYF
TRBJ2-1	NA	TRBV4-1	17	CASSQGRTGVATLEQFF
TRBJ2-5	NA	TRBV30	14	CAWSVSRPGLAQYF
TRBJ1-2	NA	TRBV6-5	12	CASTHGGAGYTF
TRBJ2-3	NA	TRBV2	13	CASIAGFTDTQYF
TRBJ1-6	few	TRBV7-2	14	CASSPRGWDSPLHF
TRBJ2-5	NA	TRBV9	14	CASSATGAQETQYF
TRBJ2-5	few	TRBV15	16	CATSRVTTGAQETQYF
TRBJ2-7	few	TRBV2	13	CANGRTSGYEQYF
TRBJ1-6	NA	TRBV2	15	CASGPQGADNSPLHF
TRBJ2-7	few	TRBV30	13	CAWTRDRPYEQYF
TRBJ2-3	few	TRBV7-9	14	CASSSGVQADTQYF
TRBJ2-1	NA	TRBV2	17	CASSEPRKTSEYNEQFF
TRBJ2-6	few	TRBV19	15	CASIPGHAGANVLTF